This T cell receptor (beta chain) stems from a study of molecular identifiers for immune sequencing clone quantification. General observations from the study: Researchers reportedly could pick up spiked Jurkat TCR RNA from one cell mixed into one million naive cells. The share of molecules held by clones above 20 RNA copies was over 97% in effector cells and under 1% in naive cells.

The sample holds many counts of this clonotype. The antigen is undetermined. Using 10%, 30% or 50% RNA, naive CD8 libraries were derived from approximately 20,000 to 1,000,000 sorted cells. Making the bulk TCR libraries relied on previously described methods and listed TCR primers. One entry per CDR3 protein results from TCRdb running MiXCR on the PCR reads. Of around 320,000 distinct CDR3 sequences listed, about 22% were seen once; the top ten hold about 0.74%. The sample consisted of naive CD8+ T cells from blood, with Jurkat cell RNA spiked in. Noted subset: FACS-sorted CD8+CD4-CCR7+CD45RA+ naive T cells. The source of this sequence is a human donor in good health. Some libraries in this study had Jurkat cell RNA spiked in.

The CDR3: CASSLTGGSNQPQHF. CDR3 DNA sequence: TGTGCCAGCAGCTTAACAGGGGGAAGCAATCAGCCCCAGCATTTT. This chain connects TRBV12-3 or TRBV12-4 to TRBJ1-5; 8 nucleotides match TRBD1. The junction had 5 bases not matched to a gene; V was cut back by 6 bases and J by 1 base. This CDR3 is built from 15 residues.